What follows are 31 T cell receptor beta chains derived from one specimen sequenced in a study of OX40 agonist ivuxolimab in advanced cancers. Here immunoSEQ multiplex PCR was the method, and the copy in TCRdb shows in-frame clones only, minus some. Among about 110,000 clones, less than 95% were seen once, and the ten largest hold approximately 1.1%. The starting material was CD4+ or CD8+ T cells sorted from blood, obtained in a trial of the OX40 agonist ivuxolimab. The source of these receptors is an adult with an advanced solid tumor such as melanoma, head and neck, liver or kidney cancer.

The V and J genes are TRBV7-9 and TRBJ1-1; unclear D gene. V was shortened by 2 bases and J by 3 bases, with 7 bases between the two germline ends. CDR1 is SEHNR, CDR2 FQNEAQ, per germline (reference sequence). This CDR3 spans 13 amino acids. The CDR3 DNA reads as TGTGCCAGCAGCTTATTATTGGACACTGAAGCTTTCTTT. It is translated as CASSLLLDTEAFF.

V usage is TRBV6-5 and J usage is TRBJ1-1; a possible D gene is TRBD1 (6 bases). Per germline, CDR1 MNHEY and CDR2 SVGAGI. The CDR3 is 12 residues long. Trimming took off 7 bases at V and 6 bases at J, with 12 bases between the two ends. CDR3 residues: CASMKGGSEAFF. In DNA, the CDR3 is TGTGCCAGCATGAAAGGGGGGTCTGAAGCTTTCTTT.

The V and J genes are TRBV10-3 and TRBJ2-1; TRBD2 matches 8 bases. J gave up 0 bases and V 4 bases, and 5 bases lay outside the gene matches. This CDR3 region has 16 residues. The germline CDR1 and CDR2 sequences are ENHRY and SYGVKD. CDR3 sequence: CAISGGAGDSYNEQFF. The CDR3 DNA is TGTGCCATCAGTGGTGGAGCGGGAGACTCCTACAATGAGCAGTTCTTC.

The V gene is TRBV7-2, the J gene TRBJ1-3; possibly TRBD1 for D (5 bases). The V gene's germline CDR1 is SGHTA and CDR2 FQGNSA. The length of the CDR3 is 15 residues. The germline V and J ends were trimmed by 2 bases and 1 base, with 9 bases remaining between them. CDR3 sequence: CASSLNGASGNTIYF. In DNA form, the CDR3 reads TGTGCCAGCAGCTTAAACGGGGCGTCTGGAAACACCATATATTTT. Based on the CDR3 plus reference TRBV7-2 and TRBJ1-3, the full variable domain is GAGVSQSPSNKVTEKGKDVELRCDPISGHTALYWYRQSLGQGLEFLIYFQGNSAPDKSGLPSDRFSAERTGGSVSTLTIQRTQQEDSAVYLCASSLNGASGNTIYFGEGSWLTVV.

The CDR3 loop is CASRLDGGYEQYF. The CDR3 DNA reads as TGTGCCAGCAGGCTTGACGGAGGTTACGAGCAGTACTTC. The chain is built from TRBV6-6 and TRBJ2-7, with D possibly being TRBD2 (5 bases). Trimming shortened V by 6 bases and J by 4 bases, and 13 bases separated the two germline ends. CDR1 is MNHNY, CDR2 SVGAGI, per germline (reference sequence). This CDR3 is built from 13 residues.

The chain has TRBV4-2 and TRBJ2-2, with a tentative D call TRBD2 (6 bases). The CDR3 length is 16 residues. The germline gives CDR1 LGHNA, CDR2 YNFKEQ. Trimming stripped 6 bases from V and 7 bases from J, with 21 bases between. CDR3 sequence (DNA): TGTGCCAGCAGAACTAGCAGGGCCGAGGGGAGCGGGGAGCTGTTTTTT. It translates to CASRTSRAEGSGELFF.

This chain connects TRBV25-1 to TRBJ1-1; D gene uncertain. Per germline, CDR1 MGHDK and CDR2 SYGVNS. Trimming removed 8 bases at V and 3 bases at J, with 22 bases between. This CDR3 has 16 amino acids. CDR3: CASLPGPPGWDTEAFF. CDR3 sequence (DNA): TGTGCCAGCCTCCCCGGGCCCCCGGGGTGGGACACTGAAGCTTTCTTT.

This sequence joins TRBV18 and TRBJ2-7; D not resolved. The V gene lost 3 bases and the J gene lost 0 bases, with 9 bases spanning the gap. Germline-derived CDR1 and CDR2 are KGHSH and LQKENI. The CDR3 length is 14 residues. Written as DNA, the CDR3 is TGTGCCAGCTCACCCGTTGATAGCTCCTACGAGCAGTACTTC. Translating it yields CASSPVDSSYEQYF.

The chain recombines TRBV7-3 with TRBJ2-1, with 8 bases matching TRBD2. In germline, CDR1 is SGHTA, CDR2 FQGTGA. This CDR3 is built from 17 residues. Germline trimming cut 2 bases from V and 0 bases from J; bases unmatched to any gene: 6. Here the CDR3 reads CASSLLGGGSSYNEQFF. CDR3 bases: TGTGCCAGCAGCTTATTAGGCGGGGGGAGCTCCTACAATGAGCAGTTCTTC.

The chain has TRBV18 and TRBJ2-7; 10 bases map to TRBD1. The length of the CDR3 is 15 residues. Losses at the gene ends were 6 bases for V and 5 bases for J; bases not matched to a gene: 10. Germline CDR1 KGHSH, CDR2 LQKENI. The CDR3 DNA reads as TGTGCCAGCTCTCCTAGAGGGGACAGGGGAGACGAGCAGTACTTC. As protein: CASSPRGDRGDEQYF.

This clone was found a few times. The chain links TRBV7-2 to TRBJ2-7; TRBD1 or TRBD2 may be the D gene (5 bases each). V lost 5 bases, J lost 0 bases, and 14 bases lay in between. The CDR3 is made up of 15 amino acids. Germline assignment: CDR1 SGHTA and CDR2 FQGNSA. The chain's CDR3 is CASSPRGGPSYEQYF. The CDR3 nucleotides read TGTGCCAGCAGCCCACGGGGCGGGCCCTCCTACGAGCAGTACTTC.

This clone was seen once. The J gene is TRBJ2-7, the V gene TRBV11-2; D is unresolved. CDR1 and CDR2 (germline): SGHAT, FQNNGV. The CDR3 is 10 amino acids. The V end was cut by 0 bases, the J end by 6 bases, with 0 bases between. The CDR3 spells CASSLDEQYF. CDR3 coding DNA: TGTGCCAGCAGCTTAGACGAGCAGTACTTC.

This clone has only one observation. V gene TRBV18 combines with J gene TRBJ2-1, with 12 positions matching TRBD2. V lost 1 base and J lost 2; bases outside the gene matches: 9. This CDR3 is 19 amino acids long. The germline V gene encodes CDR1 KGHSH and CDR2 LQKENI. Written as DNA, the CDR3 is TGTGCCAGCTCACCACTTTTGACTAGCGGGAGACGGACCTACAATGAGCAGTTCTTC. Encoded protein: CASSPLLTSGRRTYNEQFF.

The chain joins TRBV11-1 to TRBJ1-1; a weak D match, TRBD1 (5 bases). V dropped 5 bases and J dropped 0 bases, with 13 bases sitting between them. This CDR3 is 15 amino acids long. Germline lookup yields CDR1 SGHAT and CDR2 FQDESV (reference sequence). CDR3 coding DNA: TGTGCCAGCAGCCACCGAGGGACTCTGAACACTGAAGCTTTCTTT. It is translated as CASSHRGTLNTEAFF. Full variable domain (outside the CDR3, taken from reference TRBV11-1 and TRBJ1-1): EAEVAQSPRYKITEKSQAVAFWCDPISGHATLYWYRQILGQGPELLVQFQDESVVDDSQLPKDRFSAERLKGVDSTLKIQPAELGDSAMYLCASSHRGTLNTEAFFGQGTRLTVV.

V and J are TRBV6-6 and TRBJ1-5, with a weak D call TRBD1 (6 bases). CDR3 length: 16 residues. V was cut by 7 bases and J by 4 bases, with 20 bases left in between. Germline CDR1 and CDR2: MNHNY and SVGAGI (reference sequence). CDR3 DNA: TGTGCCAGCACTACAGCAGGGGCCGCGCCTAATCAGCCCCAGCATTTT. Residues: CASTTAGAAPNQPQHF.

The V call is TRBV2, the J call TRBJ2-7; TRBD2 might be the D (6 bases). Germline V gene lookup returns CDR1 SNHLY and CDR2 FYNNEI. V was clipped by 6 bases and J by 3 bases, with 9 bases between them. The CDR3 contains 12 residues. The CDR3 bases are TGTGCCAGCAGGCGGGGAGACTACGAGCAGTACTTC. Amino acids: CASRRGDYEQYF.

The CDR3 loop is CASSDTGLASNQPQHF. Written as DNA, the CDR3 is TGTGCCAGCAGCGACACAGGACTGGCCAGCAATCAGCCCCAGCATTTT. The V call is TRBV2, the J call TRBJ1-5, with D possibly TRBD1 on 5 matching bases. V was cut by 6 bases and J by 1 base, with 16 bases left in between. CDR1 and CDR2 from the germline V gene are SNHLY and FYNNEI. CDR3 length: 16 residues.

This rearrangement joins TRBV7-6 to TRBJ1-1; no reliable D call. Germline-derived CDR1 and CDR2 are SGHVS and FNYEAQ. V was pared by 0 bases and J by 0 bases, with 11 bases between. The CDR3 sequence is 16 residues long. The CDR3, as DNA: TGTGCCAGCAGCTTAGCGATTCGGACGGTGAACACTGAAGCTTTCTTT. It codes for CASSLAIRTVNTEAFF. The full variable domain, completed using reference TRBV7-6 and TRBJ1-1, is GAGVSQSPRYKVTKRGQDVALRCDPISGHVSLYWYRQALGQGPEFLTYFNYEAQQDKSGLPNDRFSAERPEGSISTLTIQRTEQRDSAMYRCASSLAIRTVNTEAFFGQGTRLTVV.

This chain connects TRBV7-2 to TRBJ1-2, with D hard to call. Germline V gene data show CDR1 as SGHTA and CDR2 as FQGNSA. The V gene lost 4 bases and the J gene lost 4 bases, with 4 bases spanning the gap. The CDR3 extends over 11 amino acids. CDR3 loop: CASSSRYGYTF. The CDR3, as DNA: TGTGCCAGCAGCTCACGCTATGGCTACACCTTC. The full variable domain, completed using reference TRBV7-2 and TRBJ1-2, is GAGVSQSPSNKVTEKGKDVELRCDPISGHTALYWYRQSLGQGLEFLIYFQGNSAPDKSGLPSDRFSAERTGGSVSTLTIQRTQQEDSAVYLCASSSRYGYTFGSGTRLTVV.

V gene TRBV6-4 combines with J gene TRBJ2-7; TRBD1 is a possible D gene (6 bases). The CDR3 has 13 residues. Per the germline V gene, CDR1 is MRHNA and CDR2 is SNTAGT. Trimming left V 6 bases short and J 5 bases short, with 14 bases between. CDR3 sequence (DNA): TGTGCCAGCAGCGGGACAATTTACCACGAGCAGTACTTC. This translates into CASSGTIYHEQYF.

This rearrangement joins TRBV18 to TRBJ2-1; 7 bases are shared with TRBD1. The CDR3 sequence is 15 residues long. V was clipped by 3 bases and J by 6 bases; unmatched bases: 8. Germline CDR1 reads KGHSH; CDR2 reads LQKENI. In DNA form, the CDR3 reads TGTGCCAGCTCACCGTTAATTGCAGGGGGCAATGAGCAGTTCTTC. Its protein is CASSPLIAGGNEQFF.

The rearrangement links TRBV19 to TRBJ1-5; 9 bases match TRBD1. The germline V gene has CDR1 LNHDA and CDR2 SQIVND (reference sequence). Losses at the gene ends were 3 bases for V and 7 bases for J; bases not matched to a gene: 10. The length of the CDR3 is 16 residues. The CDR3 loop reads CASSITDRGYDQPQHF. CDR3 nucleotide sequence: TGTGCCAGTAGTATTACGGACAGGGGATATGACCAGCCCCAGCATTTT.

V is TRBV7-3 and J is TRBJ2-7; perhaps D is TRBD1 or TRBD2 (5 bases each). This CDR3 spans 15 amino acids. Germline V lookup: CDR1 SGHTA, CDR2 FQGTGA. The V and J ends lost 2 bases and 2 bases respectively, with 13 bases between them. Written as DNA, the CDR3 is TGTGCCAGCAGCTTACGTCCGGGACGCACCTACGAGCAGTACTTC. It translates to CASSLRPGRTYEQYF.

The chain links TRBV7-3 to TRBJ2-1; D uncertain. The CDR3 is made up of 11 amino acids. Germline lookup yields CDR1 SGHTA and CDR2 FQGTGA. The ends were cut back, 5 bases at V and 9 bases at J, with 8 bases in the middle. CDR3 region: CASSGKGEQFF. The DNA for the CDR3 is TGTGCCAGCAGCGGGAAGGGTGAGCAGTTCTTC.

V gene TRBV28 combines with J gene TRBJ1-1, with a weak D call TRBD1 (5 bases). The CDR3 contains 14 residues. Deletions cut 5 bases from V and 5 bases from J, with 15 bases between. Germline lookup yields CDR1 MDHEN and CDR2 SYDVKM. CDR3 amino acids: CASSPSGPGTEAFF. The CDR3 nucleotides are TGTGCCAGCAGTCCGTCGGGACCAGGAACTGAAGCTTTCTTT.

The CDR3 sequence is CASSPLMVDTQYF. The CDR3, as DNA: TGTGCCAGCAGCCCCTTAATGGTAGATACGCAGTATTTT. The chain joins TRBV27 to TRBJ2-3; D remains unclear. Germline V gene lookup returns CDR1 MNHEY and CDR2 SMNVEV (reference sequence). V lost 6 bases, J lost 5 bases, and 12 bases lay in between. This CDR3 spans 13 amino acids.

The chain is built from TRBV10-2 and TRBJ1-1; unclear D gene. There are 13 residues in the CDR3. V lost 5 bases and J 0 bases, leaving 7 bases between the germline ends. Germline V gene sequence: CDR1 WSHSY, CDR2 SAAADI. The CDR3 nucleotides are TGCGCCAGCAGTAATGGGGTGAACACTGAAGCTTTCTTT. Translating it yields CASSNGVNTEAFF.

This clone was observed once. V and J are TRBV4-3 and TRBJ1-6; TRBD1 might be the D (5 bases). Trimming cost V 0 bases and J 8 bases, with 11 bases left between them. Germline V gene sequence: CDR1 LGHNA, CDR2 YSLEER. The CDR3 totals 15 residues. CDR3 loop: CASSQDRLGDSPLHF. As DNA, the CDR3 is TGCGCCAGCAGCCAAGATCGTCTGGGGGATTCACCCCTCCACTTT.

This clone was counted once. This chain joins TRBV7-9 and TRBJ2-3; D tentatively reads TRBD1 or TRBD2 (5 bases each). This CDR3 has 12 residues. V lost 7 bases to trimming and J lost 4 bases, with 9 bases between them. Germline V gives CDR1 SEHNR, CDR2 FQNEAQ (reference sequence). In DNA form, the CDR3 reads TGTGCCAGCATCCTGGGGGCAGATACGCAGTATTTT. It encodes CASILGADTQYF.

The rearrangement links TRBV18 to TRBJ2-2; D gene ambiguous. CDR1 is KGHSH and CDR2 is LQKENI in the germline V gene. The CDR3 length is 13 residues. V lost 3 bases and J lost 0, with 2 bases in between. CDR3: CASSPSNTGELFF. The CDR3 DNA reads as TGTGCCAGCTCACCCTCGAACACCGGGGAGCTGTTTTTT.

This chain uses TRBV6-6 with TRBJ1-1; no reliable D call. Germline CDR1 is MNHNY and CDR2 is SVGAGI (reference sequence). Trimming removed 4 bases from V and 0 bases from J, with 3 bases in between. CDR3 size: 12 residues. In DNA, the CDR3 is TGTGCCAGCAGTTTCTTGAACACTGAAGCTTTCTTT. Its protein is CASSFLNTEAFF.